In its sample, the clone carrying this T cell receptor beta chain was seen many times. The record originates from a study of human T cells and chemical hapten exposure. The CDR3 has 16 amino acids. V gave up 5 bases and J gave up 3 bases, with 16 bases separating them. Germline-derived CDR1 and CDR2 are MDHEN and SYDVKM. The time point is: pre-sensitization, week 0. The treatment: therapeutic diphenylcyclopropenone sensitization with weekly scalp DPC. From the RACE reads, TCRdb called clonotypes with MiXCR, one entry per CDR3 protein. In the table there are roughly 380,000 distinct CDR3 sequences, about 5.1% of which are singletons.

The chain is built from TRBV28 and TRBJ2-2, with a tentative D call TRBD2 (6 bases). This clonotype was sampled from a woman in her forties or fifties with alopecia areata. Some clones in this sample may be carry-over from other donors' samples. Sequencing was performed on whole blood, taken in connection with sensitization to the hapten diphenylcyclopropenone (DPC). The CDR3 here is CASSPPAGSHTGELFF. The CDR3 DNA follows: TGTGCCAGCAGTCCTCCAGCGGGCAGTCACACCGGGGAGCTGTTTTTT.